This T cell receptor beta chain was sequenced in a study of cytomegalovirus exposure and HLA in healthy donors. Whole-study results and caveats: The authors listed 150 or so TCR beta chains as cytomegalovirus-associated.

Here immunoSEQ multiplex PCR was the method, and the copy in TCRdb shows in-frame clones only, minus some. The sample has 150,000 to 200,000 clones; more than 80% are singletons. In the case of this clone: Its antigen is not identified.

Germline CDR1 reads SGHTA; CDR2 reads FQGTGA. The CDR3 has 17 residues. The V segment lost 1 base and the J segment 3 bases; nucleotides outside the gene matches: 8. The specimen was PBMCs. The clonotype originates from a man between 18 and 35 years old in good health and CMV-seropositive. The V and J genes are TRBV7-3 and TRBJ1-5, with TRBD1 identical over 8 bases. As DNA, the CDR3 is TGTGCCAGCAGCTTAAAGATAGGACAGGGAATCAATCAGCCCCAGCATTTT. Translating gives CASSLKIGQGINQPQHF.